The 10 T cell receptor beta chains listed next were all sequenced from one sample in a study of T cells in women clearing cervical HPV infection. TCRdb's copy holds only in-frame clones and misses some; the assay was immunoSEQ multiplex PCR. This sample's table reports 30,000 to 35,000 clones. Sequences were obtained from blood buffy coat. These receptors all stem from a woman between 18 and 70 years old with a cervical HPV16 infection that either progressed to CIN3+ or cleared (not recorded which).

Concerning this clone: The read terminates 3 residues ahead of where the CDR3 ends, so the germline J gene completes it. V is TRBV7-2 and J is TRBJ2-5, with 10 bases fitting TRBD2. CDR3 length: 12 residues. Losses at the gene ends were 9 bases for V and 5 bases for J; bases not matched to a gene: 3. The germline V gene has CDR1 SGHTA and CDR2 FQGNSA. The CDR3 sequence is CASKRGGETQYF. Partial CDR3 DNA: TGTGCCAGTAAGCGGGGGGGCGAGACC.

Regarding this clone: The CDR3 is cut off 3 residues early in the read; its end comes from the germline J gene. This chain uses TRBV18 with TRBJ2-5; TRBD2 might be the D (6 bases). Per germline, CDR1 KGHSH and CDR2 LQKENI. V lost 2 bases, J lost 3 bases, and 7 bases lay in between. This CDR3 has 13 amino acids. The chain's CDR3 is CASSPSGEETQYF. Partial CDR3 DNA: TGTGCCAGCTCACCATCGGGGGAAGAGACC.

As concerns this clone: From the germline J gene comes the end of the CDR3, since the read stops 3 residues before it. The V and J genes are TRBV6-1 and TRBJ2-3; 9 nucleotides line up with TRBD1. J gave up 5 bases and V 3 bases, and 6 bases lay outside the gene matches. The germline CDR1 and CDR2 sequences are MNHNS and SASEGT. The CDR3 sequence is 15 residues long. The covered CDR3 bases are TGTGCCAGCAGTGATAGGACAGGGGAGGGAGATACG. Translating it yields CASSDRTGEGDT. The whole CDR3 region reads CASSDRTGEGDTQYF.

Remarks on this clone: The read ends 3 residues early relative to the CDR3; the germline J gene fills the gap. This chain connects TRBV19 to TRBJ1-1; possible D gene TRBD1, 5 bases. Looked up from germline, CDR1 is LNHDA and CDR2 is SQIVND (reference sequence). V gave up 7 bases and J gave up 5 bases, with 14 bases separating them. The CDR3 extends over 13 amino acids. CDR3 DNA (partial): TGTGCCAGTACCACCCTCGGGGGGACTGAA. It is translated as CASTTLGGTE. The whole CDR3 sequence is CASTTLGGTEAFF.

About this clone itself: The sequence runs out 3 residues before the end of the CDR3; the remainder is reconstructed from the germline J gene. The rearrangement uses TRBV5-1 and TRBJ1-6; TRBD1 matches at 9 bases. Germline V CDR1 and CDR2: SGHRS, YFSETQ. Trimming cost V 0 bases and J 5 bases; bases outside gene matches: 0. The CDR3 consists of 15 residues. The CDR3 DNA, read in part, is TGCGCCAGCAGCTTGGGGACAGGGGATAATTCACCC. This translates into CASSLGTGDNSP. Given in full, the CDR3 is CASSLGTGDNSPLHF. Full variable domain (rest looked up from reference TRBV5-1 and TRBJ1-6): KAGVTQTPRYLIKTRGQQVTLSCSPISGHRSVSWYQQTPGQGLQFLFEYFSETQRNKGNFPGRFSGRQFSNSRSEMNVSTLELGDSALYLCASSLGTGDNSPLHFGNGTRLTVT.

This chain's CDR3 is CATSQPSGGGKETQYF. The sequenced CDR3 bases are TGTGCCACCAGTCAACCCAGCGGCGGGGGGAAAGAGACC. This rearrangement joins TRBV24-1 to TRBJ2-5, with 8 nucleotides matching TRBD2. The read gets to within 3 residues of the CDR3 end, and the germline J gene fills in the rest. Germline V gene lookup returns CDR1 KGHDR and CDR2 SFDVKD. The CDR3 consists of 16 residues. V shed 6 bases and J 3 bases; nucleotides not matched to a gene: 11.

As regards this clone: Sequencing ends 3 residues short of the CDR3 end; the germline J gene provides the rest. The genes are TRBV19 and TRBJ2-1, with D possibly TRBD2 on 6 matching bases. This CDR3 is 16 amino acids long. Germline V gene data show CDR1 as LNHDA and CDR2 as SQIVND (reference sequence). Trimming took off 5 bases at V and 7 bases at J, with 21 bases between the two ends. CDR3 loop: CASSSLRGIARNEQFF. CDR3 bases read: TGTGCCAGTAGTTCCCTACGGGGGATCGCTCGGAATGAG.

The part of the CDR3 DNA that was read is TGTGCCTGGAGCGCCGGACAGGGTAATGAAAAA. Translated: CAWSAGQGNEK. The full-length CDR3 reads as CAWSAGQGNEKLFF. This chain connects TRBV30 to TRBJ1-4; 8 positions agree with TRBD1. The CDR3 end lies 3 residues beyond the end of the read and is filled in from the germline J gene. J lost 4 bases, V lost 3 bases, and 4 bases had no gene match. The CDR3 is 14 amino acids. Germline loops: CDR1 GTSNPN, CDR2 SVGIG (reference sequence).

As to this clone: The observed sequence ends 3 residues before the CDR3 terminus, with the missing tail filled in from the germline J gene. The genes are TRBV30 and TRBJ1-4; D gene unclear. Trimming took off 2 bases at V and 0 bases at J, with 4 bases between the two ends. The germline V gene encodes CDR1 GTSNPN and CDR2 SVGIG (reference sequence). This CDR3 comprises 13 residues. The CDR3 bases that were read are TGTGCCTGGAGTCGTGCAACTAATGAAAAA. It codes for CAWSRATNEK. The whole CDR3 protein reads CAWSRATNEKLFF.

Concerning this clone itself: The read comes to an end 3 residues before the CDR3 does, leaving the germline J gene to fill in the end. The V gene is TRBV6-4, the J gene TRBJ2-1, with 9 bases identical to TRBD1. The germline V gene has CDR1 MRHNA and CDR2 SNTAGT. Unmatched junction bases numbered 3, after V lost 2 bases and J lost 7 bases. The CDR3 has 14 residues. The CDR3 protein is CASSDGTGMNEQFF. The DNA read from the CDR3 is TGTGCCAGCAGTGACGGGACAGGGATGAATGAG.